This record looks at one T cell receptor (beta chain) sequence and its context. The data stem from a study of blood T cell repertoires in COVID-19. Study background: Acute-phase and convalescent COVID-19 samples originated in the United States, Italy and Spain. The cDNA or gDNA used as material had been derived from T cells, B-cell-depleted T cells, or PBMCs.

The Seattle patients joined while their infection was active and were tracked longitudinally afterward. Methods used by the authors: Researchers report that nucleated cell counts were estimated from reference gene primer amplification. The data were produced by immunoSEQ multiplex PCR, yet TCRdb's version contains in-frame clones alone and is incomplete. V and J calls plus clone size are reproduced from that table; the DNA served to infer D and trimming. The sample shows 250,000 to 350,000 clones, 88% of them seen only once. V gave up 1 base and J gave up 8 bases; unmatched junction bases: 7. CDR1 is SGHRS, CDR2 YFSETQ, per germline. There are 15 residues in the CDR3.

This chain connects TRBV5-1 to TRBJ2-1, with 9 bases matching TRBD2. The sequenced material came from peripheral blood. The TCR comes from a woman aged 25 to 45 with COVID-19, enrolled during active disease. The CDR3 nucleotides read TGCGCCAGCAGCTTGATTAGCGGGAGTATATATGAGCAGTTCTTC. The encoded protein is CASSLISGSIYEQFF. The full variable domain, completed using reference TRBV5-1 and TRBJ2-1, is KAGVTQTPRYLIKTRGQQVTLSCSPISGHRSVSWYQQTPGQGLQFLFEYFSETQRNKGNFPGRFSGRQFSNSRSEMNVSTLELGDSALYLCASSLISGSIYEQFFGPGTRLTVL.